This T cell receptor (beta chain) was captured in a study of shared clonotypes between healthy human individuals. Study in general: CD4 naive cells filled three plates per donor, CD4 memory three, CD8 naive two and CD8 memory one.

Findings and caveats of the study: Sorted-subset sequencing, rarefaction showed, was incomplete despite large depth.

Between the trimmed V and J ends, which lost 0 bases and 0 bases, there was a span of 14 bases. Germline V gene data show CDR1 as GTSNPN and CDR2 as SVGIG (reference sequence). This CDR3 is 16 amino acids long. The repertoire was sequenced with immunoSEQ multiplex PCR; TCRdb's copy has only in-frame clones and lacks some. The sample shows 550,000 to 700,000 clones, around three quarters of them seen only once. As regards this clone: The antigen remains undetermined.

The chain joins TRBV30 to TRBJ2-5, with D perhaps matching TRBD1 or TRBD2 (6 bases each). This TCR came from a woman in her twenties or thirties in good health. The material sequenced was memory CD4+ T cells sorted from blood. Subset: CD45RA-negative fraction. DNA for the CDR3: TGTGCCTGGAGTGTTCAGGGGACTCAATACCAAGAGACCCAGTACTTC. Protein product: CAWSVQGTQYQETQYF.